The 24 T cell receptor beta chains in this list originate from one sample, sequenced in a study of CD8+ T cells in alopecia areata. Following RNA extraction, reverse transcription yielded cDNA that acted as the sequencing template. Clones were read by immunoSEQ multiplex PCR, and TCRdb kept only the in-frame ones, dropping some. The sample has about 180,000 clones, around 63% seen once. The sample here was CD4+ T cells sorted from blood, taken at week 0. Every receptor here comes from a human donor with alopecia areata.

This chain joins TRBV4-3 and TRBJ1-4, with D unclear. The CDR3 spans 15 residues. In germline, CDR1 is LGHNA, CDR2 YSLEER. V lost 0 bases and J 7 bases, leaving 12 bases between the germline ends. The CDR3 DNA sequence: TGCGCCAGCAGCCAAGAACCCAGTCCCGGTGAAAAACTGTTTTTT. Translating gives CASSQEPSPGEKLFF.

V is TRBV9 and J is TRBJ2-3; 9 bases agree with TRBD1. The ends lost 0 bases at V and 3 bases at J; junction bases unmatched: 8. The germline V gene has CDR1 SGDLS and CDR2 YYNGEE. The CDR3 consists of 17 residues. The CDR3: CASSVDPQGAWTDTQYF. CDR3 in DNA: TGTGCCAGCAGCGTAGATCCACAGGGGGCATGGACAGATACGCAGTATTTT.

This clone was detected only a few times. This chain joins TRBV5-1 and TRBJ2-7, with D unclear. The V end lost 0 bases, the J end lost 5 bases, and 9 bases lay between the germline ends. CDR3 size: 13 residues. Germline loops: CDR1 SGHRS, CDR2 YFSETQ. Written as DNA, the CDR3 is TGCGCCAGCAGCTTGGCGGTTTCGGACGAGCAGTACTTC. Its protein product is CASSLAVSDEQYF.

This clone was detected a few times. J is TRBJ1-3 and V is TRBV10-3; 7 positions agree with TRBD1. This CDR3 is built from 15 residues. The junction had 7 bases not matched to a gene; V was cut back by 4 bases and J by 4 bases. Germline CDR1 reads ENHRY; CDR2 reads SYGVKD. CDR3 DNA sequence: TGTGCCATCAGTGTTCGAGGGGGCACAGGAAACACCATATATTTT. As protein: CAISVRGGTGNTIYF.

This clone was seen a handful of times. This chain links TRBV5-1 with TRBJ2-1, with TRBD2 matching over 7 bases. With V trimmed by 2 bases and J by 6 bases, 5 bases remained unmatched. This CDR3 has 14 residues. Looked up from germline, CDR1 is SGHRS and CDR2 is YFSETQ. The CDR3 bases are TGCGCCAGCAGCTTCGGACTAGTCCCCAATGAGCAGTTCTTC. This codes for CASSFGLVPNEQFF. Combining the CDR3 with reference TRBV5-1 and TRBJ2-1 gives the whole variable domain KAGVTQTPRYLIKTRGQQVTLSCSPISGHRSVSWYQQTPGQGLQFLFEYFSETQRNKGNFPGRFSGRQFSNSRSEMNVSTLELGDSALYLCASSFGLVPNEQFFGPGTRLTVL.

The chain is built from TRBV29-1 and TRBJ1-2; 10 positions match TRBD1. Germline CDR1 is SQVTM and CDR2 is ANQGSEA. CDR3 length: 14 residues. V trimming: 3 bases; J trimming: 1 base; junction bases outside the gene matches: 2. In DNA, the CDR3 is TGCAGCGTTGAGGGGACAGGGGTTAACTATGGCTACACCTTC. As protein: CSVEGTGVNYGYTF.

This clone is a singleton in its sample. V usage is TRBV29-1 and J usage is TRBJ1-2; D remains ambiguous. The CDR3 extends over 12 amino acids. Germline V gene sequence: CDR1 SQVTM, CDR2 ANQGSEA. The V end was cut by 2 bases, the J end by 8 bases, with 12 bases between. This CDR3 is CSVELGVQGYTF. CDR3 bases: TGCAGCGTTGAACTCGGGGTTCAGGGCTACACCTTC.

This clone came up a few times. The genes are TRBV7-3 and TRBJ2-5, with 12 positions matching TRBD2. Per the germline V gene, CDR1 is SGHTA and CDR2 is FQGTGA. The CDR3 runs to 14 residues. After removal of 5 bases from V and 5 bases from J, the junction contained 3 bases not matched to a gene. The CDR3 region has the DNA TGTGCCAGCAGCGCTAGCGGGGGGGCGGAGACCCAGTACTTC. This encodes CASSASGGAETQYF.

As regards this clone: Other nucleotide sequences in the sample specify the same CDR3. The chain employs TRBV7-9 and TRBJ2-3, with a possible D match to TRBD1 (6 bases). There are 13 residues in the CDR3. With 4 bases removed from V and 1 base from J, the gap between germline ends came to 6 bases. The germline CDR1 and CDR2 sequences are SEHNR and FQNEAQ (reference sequence). The CDR3 DNA reads as TGTGCCAGCAGCTCAGGGGGCACAGATACGCAGTATTTT. Its translation is CASSSGGTDTQYF.

This clone has just a few counts. The J gene is TRBJ2-1, the V gene TRBV29-1, with D maybe TRBD2 (6 bases). Trimming took off 6 bases at V and 2 bases at J, with 17 bases between the two ends. The CDR3 contains 15 residues. Germline-derived CDR1 and CDR2 are SQVTM and ANQGSEA. The CDR3 is CSVDGTLLPYNEQFF. CDR3 sequence (DNA): TGCAGCGTCGACGGGACTTTACTACCCTACAATGAGCAGTTCTTC.

The chain employs TRBV9 and TRBJ2-3; TRBD2 is a possible D gene (6 bases). Germline V lookup: CDR1 SGDLS, CDR2 YYNGEE. The CDR3 is 15 amino acids. Trimming took 0 bases from V and 10 from J, leaving 18 bases between them. DNA of the CDR3: TGTGCCAGCAGCGTAGTTGGATGGGGGGACTCCCCGCAGTATTTT. Protein sequence: CASSVVGWGDSPQYF.

This clone was seen a handful of times. V is TRBV29-1 and J is TRBJ2-1, with 9 bases fitting TRBD1. The CDR3 length is 13 residues. Germline assignment: CDR1 SQVTM and CDR2 ANQGSEA. The V and J ends lost 2 bases and 15 bases, in that order; junction bases with no gene match: 11. The CDR3 region is CSVEKGQGLDWFF. CDR3 nucleotides: TGCAGCGTTGAAAAGGGACAGGGACTGGACTGGTTCTTC.

The chain combines TRBV9 with TRBJ2-1, with a tentative D call TRBD1 (5 bases). The CDR3 extends over 13 amino acids. Per germline, CDR1 SGDLS and CDR2 YYNGEE. With 0 bases removed from V and 5 bases from J, the gap between germline ends came to 6 bases. CDR3 region: CASSVGGNNEQFF. In nucleotides, the CDR3 is TGTGCCAGCAGCGTAGGGGGCAACAATGAGCAGTTCTTC.

This chain uses TRBV30 with TRBJ2-3, with 8 bases aligning to TRBD1. Germline V gene lookup returns CDR1 GTSNPN and CDR2 SVGIG (reference sequence). With V trimmed by 3 bases and J by 1 base, 6 bases remained unmatched. The CDR3 sequence is 15 residues long. The CDR3 DNA is TGTGCCTGGAGGGCAGGGGGCGCGGGCACAGATACGCAGTATTTT. Translating gives CAWRAGGAGTDTQYF.

The chain links TRBV25-1 to TRBJ1-2, with D maybe TRBD1 (6 bases). CDR3 size: 14 residues. V was pared by 1 base and J by 3 bases, with 9 bases between. Germline V gives CDR1 MGHDK, CDR2 SYGVNS. The CDR3 DNA is TGTGCCAGCAGTGAATCGGGGGCGCACTATGGCTACACCTTC. Translating gives CASSESGAHYGYTF.

In its sample, this clone was seen once. The chain is built from TRBV4-3 and TRBJ2-7; D remains ambiguous. V shed 0 bases and J shed 1 base, with 13 bases lying between them. Germline V lookup: CDR1 LGHNA, CDR2 YSLEER. This CDR3 has 16 amino acids. As DNA, the CDR3 is TGCGCCAGCAGCCAAGAACGTCCGGCGAGATCCTACGAGCAGTACTTC. It translates to CASSQERPARSYEQYF.

To note about this clone: Other DNA sequences within the sample encode an identical CDR3. The rearrangement uses TRBV29-1 and TRBJ2-3; D gene unclear. Germline V gives CDR1 SQVTM, CDR2 ANQGSEA. This CDR3 spans 12 amino acids. Trimming removed 3 bases from V and 4 bases from J, with 8 bases in between. The CDR3 nucleotides are TGCAGCGTTGAGGACGGCTCAGATACGCAGTATTTT. Amino acids: CSVEDGSDTQYF.

The chain uses TRBV5-1 and TRBJ1-2; D perhaps matches TRBD1 (5 bases). Germline CDR1 SGHRS, CDR2 YFSETQ. This CDR3 region has 14 residues. Trimming stripped 0 bases from V and 4 bases from J, with 10 bases between. CDR3 DNA sequence: TGCGCCAGCAGCTTGGAGGGGCCGACCTATGGCTACACCTTC. It is translated as CASSLEGPTYGYTF.

The CDR3 DNA reads TGCAGCGTTCGCACAGGGATTACTGAAGCTTTCTTT. Amino acid sequence: CSVRTGITEAFF. V gene TRBV29-1 combines with J gene TRBJ1-1; perhaps TRBD1 as D (6 bases). Trimming shortened V by 5 bases and J by 5 bases, and 12 bases separated the two germline ends. Per germline, CDR1 SQVTM and CDR2 ANQGSEA. The CDR3 contains 12 residues.

The sample holds a few counts of this clone. J is TRBJ2-2 and V is TRBV7-2, with 7 bases aligning to TRBD1. This CDR3 has 14 residues. V gave up 5 bases and J gave up 4 bases; unmatched junction bases: 4. CDR1 SGHTA and CDR2 FQGNSA come from the germline V gene. DNA for the CDR3: TGTGCCAGCAGCCGACAGGGACCCACCGGGGAGCTGTTTTTT. It codes for CASSRQGPTGELFF.

The genes are TRBV5-1 and TRBJ2-5; 9 bases fit TRBD1. The germline gives CDR1 SGHRS, CDR2 YFSETQ. Trimming removed 6 bases from V and 4 bases from J; junction bases left unmatched: 7. The CDR3 consists of 14 residues. The CDR3 DNA sequence: TGCGCCAGCACACCGGGACAGGGAGTAGAGACCCAGTACTTC. Translating gives CASTPGQGVETQYF.

V usage is TRBV30 and J usage is TRBJ1-5; a possible D gene is TRBD1 (6 bases). The V end lost 2 bases, the J end lost 5 bases, and 19 bases lay between the germline ends. The CDR3 runs to 16 residues. CDR1 GTSNPN and CDR2 SVGIG come from the germline V gene (reference sequence). CDR3 region: CAWSPGWQGKHQPQHF. The CDR3 DNA reads as TGTGCCTGGAGTCCGGGTTGGCAGGGGAAACATCAGCCCCAGCATTTT.

The chain links TRBV11-2 to TRBJ1-2, with D uncertain. The CDR3 runs 15 residues. Trimming took off 1 base at V and 2 bases at J, with 11 bases between the two ends. The V gene's germline CDR1 is SGHAT and CDR2 FQNNGV. Here the CDR3 DNA reads TGTGCCAGCAGCTTAGGCCTCCAGATAAACTATGGCTACACCTTC. As protein: CASSLGLQINYGYTF.

This clone was detected only a few times. The chain couples TRBV11-1 to TRBJ2-7; 8 nucleotides line up with TRBD1. Germline CDR1 reads SGHAT; CDR2 reads FQDESV (reference sequence). The ends lost 6 bases at V and 6 bases at J; junction bases unmatched: 4. This CDR3 is built from 12 residues. CDR3 protein: CASRGGTGEQYF. The CDR3 coding sequence is TGTGCCAGCAGAGGCGGGACAGGCGAGCAGTACTTC.